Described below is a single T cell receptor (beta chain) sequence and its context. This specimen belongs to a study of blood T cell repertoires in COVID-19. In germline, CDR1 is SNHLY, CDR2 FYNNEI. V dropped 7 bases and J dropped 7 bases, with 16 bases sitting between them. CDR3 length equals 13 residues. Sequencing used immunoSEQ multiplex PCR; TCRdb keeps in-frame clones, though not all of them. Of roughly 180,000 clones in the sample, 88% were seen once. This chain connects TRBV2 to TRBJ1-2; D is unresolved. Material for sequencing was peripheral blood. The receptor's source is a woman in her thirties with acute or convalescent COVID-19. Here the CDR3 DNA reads TGTGCCAGCAACCCATCGGTTATTGGTGGCTACACCTTC. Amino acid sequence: CASNPSVIGGYTF.